This is a list of T cell receptor beta chains from one sample in a study of monozygotic twins with cystic fibrosis. The assay was immunoSEQ multiplex PCR, and TCRdb's table has in-frame clones only and misses some. The repertoire holds over 20,000 clones, with approximately 97% as singletons. Source material: blood. The receptors here all came from a girl under 18 with cystic fibrosis. The CDR3 runs from the conserved cysteine through the conserved F or W. A D gene is named only where the DNA matches it firmly. Clone size is given for some rows only: seen once, a few or many times, or a class if the clone is expanded.

J gene,clone size,V gene,D gene,CDR3 DNA,CDR3 protein
TRBJ1-5,-,TRBV30,-,TGTGCCTGGAGTGCTGGGGGGGAACAGCCCCAGCATTTT,CAWSAGGEQPQHF
TRBJ2-1,once,TRBV10-3,-,TGTGCCATCAGTGTGTCCCTAGGGGGTGAGCAGTTCTTC,CAISVSLGGEQFF
TRBJ1-1,-,TRBV7-9,TRBD1,TGTGCCAGCAGCCCAAAGGGACAGGGGAACACTGAAGCTTTCTTT,CASSPKGQGNTEAFF
TRBJ1-2,-,TRBV6-5,-,TGTGCCAGCAAATGGCGGACAGCGAACTATGGCTACACCTTC,CASKWRTANYGYTF
TRBJ1-1,-,TRBV18,TRBD1,TGTGCCAGCTCCCCGTCCGGGACAGGGTCCGGCACTGAAGCTTTCTTT,CASSPSGTGSGTEAFF
TRBJ2-3,-,TRBV7-9,-,TGTGCCAGCAGCTTATTACTCCTTCATGTGGCAGATACGCAGTATTTT,CASSLLLLHVADTQYF
TRBJ2-7,-,TRBV9,-,TGTGCCAGCAGCGTAGCTTTGCAGTCCTACGAGCAGTACTTC,CASSVALQSYEQYF
TRBJ2-5,-,TRBV28,TRBD1,TGTGCCAGCAGCCGCGGACAGGGCAGGGAGACCCAGTACTTC,CASSRGQGRETQYF
TRBJ2-7,once,TRBV11-2,-,TGTGCCAGCAGCTTATCTTACTCCTACGAGCAGTACTTC,CASSLSYSYEQYF
TRBJ2-3,-,TRBV5-1,-,TGCGCCAGCAGGACGGACTCGAACACAGATACGCAGTATTTT,CASRTDSNTDTQYF
TRBJ2-7,-,TRBV2,TRBD2,TGTGCCAGCAGAGAGACTAGCGGAGGCGGACACGAGCAGTACTTC,CASRETSGGGHEQYF
TRBJ1-1,-,TRBV11-3,-,TGTGCCAGCAGTTTACAGGGGAACACTGAAGCTTTCTTT,CASSLQGNTEAFF
TRBJ2-7,-,TRBV5-1,-,TGCGCCAGCAGCTTAATCCCCCGCCCTGGGACCGGGCTCGAGCAGTACTTC,CASSLIPRPGTGLEQYF
TRBJ2-3,once,TRBV30,TRBD2,TGTGCCTGGAGCCCAGGACTAGCGGGAGGGCCAGATACGCAGTATTTT,CAWSPGLAGGPDTQYF
TRBJ1-2,-,TRBV27,-,TGTGCCAGCAGTTTAAGACTCCGGGACGCAACCGTCTATGGCTACACCTTC,CASSLRLRDATVYGYTF
TRBJ2-1,-,TRBV11-2,TRBD1,TGTGCCAGCAGCTTGACAGGGGTAACTATATACAATGAGCAGTTCTTC,CASSLTGVTIYNEQFF
TRBJ1-2,-,TRBV4-3,-,TGCGCCAGCAGCCCAATATTGGGGCAGGATGGCTACACCTTC,CASSPILGQDGYTF
TRBJ2-3,-,TRBV27,TRBD2,TGTGCCAGCAGTGAGGCTAGCGGGACAACAGATACGCAGTATTTT,CASSEASGTTDTQYF
TRBJ2-7,-,TRBV5-4,-,TGTGCCAGCAGCTTGGCCTATGCAGAAACCTACGAGCAGTACTTC,CASSLAYAETYEQYF
TRBJ2-7,-,TRBV7-2,TRBD2,TGTGCCAGCAGCTTATTCGGGACTAAAATTTCCTACGAGCAGTACTTC,CASSLFGTKISYEQYF
TRBJ2-3,-,TRBV2,TRBD2,TGTGCCAGCAGTGCTCGGCTAGCGGGAGCAGATACGCAGTATTTT,CASSARLAGADTQYF
TRBJ2-1,-,TRBV7-2,TRBD1,TGTGCCAGCACCCTCCTGACAGGGTCCCAGTTCTTC,CASTLLTGSQFF
TRBJ1-2,-,TRBV6-5,TRBD1,TGTGCCAGCAGTGGACAGGATACCTATGGCTACACCTTC,CASSGQDTYGYTF
TRBJ2-3,-,TRBV27,TRBD2,TGTGCCAGCAGTTTATCGCCGCGGGGGGGCACAGATACGCAGTATTTT,CASSLSPRGGTDTQYF
TRBJ2-7,-,TRBV7-2,TRBD2,TGTGCCAGCAGCTTCAGCGGGAGTAGATCCGAGCAGTACTTC,CASSFSGSRSEQYF
TRBJ1-4,-,TRBV4-1,TRBD1,TGCGCCAGCAGCCGCATCGACAGGGTGGGTGAAAAACTGTTTTTT,CASSRIDRVGEKLFF
TRBJ2-1,-,TRBV18,TRBD1,TGTGCCAGCTCACCAACCCGACAGGGGTCCAATGAGCAGTTCTTC,CASSPTRQGSNEQFF
TRBJ1-1,-,TRBV5-1,TRBD1,TGCGCCAGCAGCATCGGACAGGGCACTGAAGCTTTCTTT,CASSIGQGTEAFF
TRBJ1-2,-,TRBV6-1,-,TGTGCCAGCAGTCTGCTCCGGGGCTACACCTTC,CASSLLRGYTF
TRBJ1-2,-,TRBV2,-,TGTGCCAGCAGACTCAGGGTTTTGTATGGCTACACCTTC,CASRLRVLYGYTF
TRBJ2-1,-,TRBV7-3,TRBD2,TGTGCCAGCAGCATAGCGGGACCGCTCTTGGGGGGAAATGAGCAGTTCTTC,CASSIAGPLLGGNEQFF
TRBJ2-3,-,TRBV18,-,TGTGCCAGCTCACTCAACGACGGGACCCTTAGCACAGATACGCAGTATTTT,CASSLNDGTLSTDTQYF
TRBJ1-2,-,TRBV4-3,-,TGCGCCAGCAGCCAAGGGACAGAAGTCAACTATGGCTACACCTTC,CASSQGTEVNYGYTF
TRBJ2-2,once,TRBV15,-,TGTGCCACCAGCAGAGATCAACTAGTCCGCACCGGGGAGCTGTTTTTT,CATSRDQLVRTGELFF
TRBJ2-5,-,TRBV21-1,-,TGTGCCAGCAGCAGGGGCAGATATTCGACCCAGTACTTC,CASSRGRYSTQYF
TRBJ2-7,-,TRBV28,-,TGTGCCAGCAGTATGCCTTACGAGCAGTACTTC,CASSMPYEQYF
TRBJ2-1,-,TRBV6-1,TRBD1,TGTGCCAGCCGTGGGACAGGACCATTCTCCTACAATGAGCAGTTCTTC,CASRGTGPFSYNEQFF